These T cell receptor beta chains were read from a single sample in a study of T-cell memory formation after mild COVID-19. TCRdb recomputed calls from the 5' RACE reads with MiXCR, one row per CDR3 protein. The data contain 160,000 or so distinct CDR3 sequences, less than 40% of them seen just once; the ten biggest clones take up about 11%. The sequenced material came from PBMCs or a T cell subset sorted from them (not recorded which). These receptors came from an adult woman who had mild COVID-19 (a few samples of this study predate the infection). Cell type and time point are not known. The CDR3 runs from the conserved cysteine through the conserved F or W. D genes are given only for firm matches. The size of a clone is reported for some rows only, either as once, few or many, or as a class for expanded clones.

d_call: NA
clone_size: NA
v_call: TRBV18
j_call: TRBJ2-3
cdr3_nt: TGTGCCAGCTCCCGGGGTGCCGGCACAGATACGCAGTATTTT
cdr3_aa: CASSRGAGTDTQYF

d_call: TRBD2
clone_size: NA
v_call: TRBV20-1
j_call: TRBJ2-1
cdr3_nt: TGCAGTGCTAGAGGGACCGGGACTAGCGTAATTAATGAGCAGTTCTTC
cdr3_aa: CSARGTGTSVINEQFF

d_call: TRBD2
clone_size: NA
v_call: TRBV6-2/TRBV6-3
j_call: TRBJ2-5
cdr3_nt: TGTGCCAGCGGAAGGACTAGCGGGGGAGAGACCCAGTACTTC
cdr3_aa: CASGRTSGGETQYF

d_call: NA
clone_size: few
v_call: TRBV27
j_call: TRBJ2-7
cdr3_nt: TGTGCCAGCAGTTTGGAAAGGGGCAGGAAGGGGACCTACGAGCAGTACTTC
cdr3_aa: CASSLERGRKGTYEQYF

d_call: NA
clone_size: NA
v_call: TRBV28
j_call: TRBJ2-3
cdr3_nt: TGTGCCAGCAGGAGGGGTAGGACAGATACGCAGTATTTT
cdr3_aa: CASRRGRTDTQYF

d_call: NA
clone_size: NA
v_call: TRBV3-1
j_call: TRBJ2-1
cdr3_nt: TGTGCCAGCAGCCTCCGTGAGATAGCCGAGCAGTTCTTC
cdr3_aa: CASSLREIAEQFF

d_call: NA
clone_size: NA
v_call: TRBV18
j_call: TRBJ1-2
cdr3_nt: TGTGCCAGCTCGCTTGGGGATCGTAATGGCTACACCTTC
cdr3_aa: CASSLGDRNGYTF

d_call: NA
clone_size: many
v_call: TRBV29-1
j_call: TRBJ1-2
cdr3_nt: TGCAGCGTTGAAGATCGGGACTATGGCTACACCTTC
cdr3_aa: CSVEDRDYGYTF

d_call: NA
clone_size: NA
v_call: TRBV19
j_call: TRBJ2-2
cdr3_nt: TGTGCCAGTAGTCAGGCCCCCGGCGGGGAGCTGTTTTTT
cdr3_aa: CASSQAPGGELFF

d_call: NA
clone_size: few
v_call: TRBV18
j_call: TRBJ2-7
cdr3_nt: TGTGCCAGCTCACATAGGAGGTCCGAGCAGTACTTC
cdr3_aa: CASSHRRSEQYF

d_call: NA
clone_size: NA
v_call: TRBV7-9
j_call: TRBJ1-1
cdr3_nt: TGTGCCAGCAGCCGATTATTAAGGGAATTGGCGAACACTGAAGCTTTCTTT
cdr3_aa: CASSRLLRELANTEAFF

d_call: NA
clone_size: NA
v_call: TRBV6-5
j_call: TRBJ2-5
cdr3_nt: TGTGCCAGCACCCGAGGGCGGGATCAAGAGACCCAGTACTTC
cdr3_aa: CASTRGRDQETQYF

d_call: TRBD1
clone_size: NA
v_call: TRBV12-3/TRBV12-4
j_call: TRBJ1-1
cdr3_nt: TGTGCCAGCAGTTTGGGACAGGGGGCGAACACTGAAGCTTTCTTT
cdr3_aa: CASSLGQGANTEAFF

d_call: NA
clone_size: few
v_call: TRBV29-1
j_call: TRBJ2-1
cdr3_nt: TGCAGCGTTGAAGGTGTGGGTCGGGGGCAGTTCTTC
cdr3_aa: CSVEGVGRGQFF

d_call: TRBD1
clone_size: NA
v_call: TRBV20-1
j_call: TRBJ1-1
cdr3_nt: TGCAGTGCTAGCAGGGACAGGGCCGCTGAAGCTTTCTTT
cdr3_aa: CSASRDRAAEAFF

d_call: NA
clone_size: many
v_call: TRBV24-1
j_call: TRBJ2-3
cdr3_nt: TGTGCCACCAGTGCCCCAGAAGCGGCTAGCACAGATACGCAGTATTTT
cdr3_aa: CATSAPEAASTDTQYF

d_call: TRBD2
clone_size: NA
v_call: TRBV9
j_call: TRBJ2-3
cdr3_nt: TGTGCCAGCAGCGCCGCCTTAGCGGGAGACACTAGCACAGATACGCAGTATTTT
cdr3_aa: CASSAALAGDTSTDTQYF

d_call: NA
clone_size: NA
v_call: TRBV7-2
j_call: TRBJ1-1
cdr3_nt: TGTGCCAGCAGCCCCTGGGTGCCCCGGACAATAAAAGGGAGAAACACTGAAGCTTTCTTT
cdr3_aa: CASSPWVPRTIKGRNTEAFF

d_call: TRBD2
clone_size: few
v_call: TRBV3-1
j_call: TRBJ2-7
cdr3_nt: TGTGCCAGCAGAACTAGCGGGAGGGCCTACGAGCAGTACTTC
cdr3_aa: CASRTSGRAYEQYF

d_call: NA
clone_size: NA
v_call: TRBV7-2
j_call: TRBJ2-5
cdr3_nt: TGTGCCAGCAGCTTAAGCGGACAAGGAGAGACCCAGTACTTC
cdr3_aa: CASSLSGQGETQYF

d_call: NA
clone_size: NA
v_call: TRBV7-2
j_call: TRBJ2-7
cdr3_nt: TGTGCCAGCAGCTCCTCAGGGGAGGGGCCCTCCTACGAGCAGTACTTC
cdr3_aa: CASSSSGEGPSYEQYF

d_call: TRBD2
clone_size: few
v_call: TRBV7-3
j_call: TRBJ2-1
cdr3_nt: TGTGCCAGCAGCTTAAGGGCGGGAGAATACAATGAGCAGTTCTTC
cdr3_aa: CASSLRAGEYNEQFF

d_call: TRBD2
clone_size: few
v_call: TRBV7-2
j_call: TRBJ2-7
cdr3_nt: TGTGCCAGCAGCTTAGGAACTAGCGGGGGGGCCTACGAGCAGTACTTC
cdr3_aa: CASSLGTSGGAYEQYF

d_call: NA
clone_size: few
v_call: TRBV5-6
j_call: TRBJ2-1
cdr3_nt: TGTGCCAGCAGCGGGGTGGCGGCTTACAATGAGCAGTTCTTC
cdr3_aa: CASSGVAAYNEQFF

d_call: TRBD2
clone_size: few
v_call: TRBV14
j_call: TRBJ2-7
cdr3_nt: TGTGCCAGCAGCCGAAACCTAGCGGGAGTGACCTACGAGCAGTACTTC
cdr3_aa: CASSRNLAGVTYEQYF

d_call: NA
clone_size: NA
v_call: TRBV15
j_call: TRBJ1-2
cdr3_nt: TGTGCCACCAGCAGAACACAGTATGGCTACACCTTC
cdr3_aa: CATSRTQYGYTF

d_call: NA
clone_size: once
v_call: TRBV25-1
j_call: TRBJ2-6
cdr3_nt: TGTGCCAGCAGTGGGGTTCAGGGAGTTCGCTCTGGGGCCAACGTCCTGACTTTC
cdr3_aa: CASSGVQGVRSGANVLTF

d_call: NA
clone_size: NA
v_call: TRBV7-3
j_call: TRBJ2-1
cdr3_nt: TGTGCCAGCAGCCCACTCCCCCCGGACTTGTACAATGAGCAGTTCTTC
cdr3_aa: CASSPLPPDLYNEQFF

d_call: NA
clone_size: NA
v_call: TRBV14
j_call: TRBJ1-1
cdr3_nt: TGTGCCAGCAGCGGGCAAGGACATAAGAACACTGAAGCTTTCTTT
cdr3_aa: CASSGQGHKNTEAFF

d_call: NA
clone_size: few
v_call: TRBV7-6
j_call: TRBJ2-7
cdr3_nt: TGTGCCAGCAGCTTAGGGGAAGTCAGCGAGCAGTACTTC
cdr3_aa: CASSLGEVSEQYF